The 9 T cell receptor beta chains below all came from one sample that was sequenced in a study of T-cell reconstitution after alpha-beta-depleted transplantation in children. For TCRbeta, the library was prepared with unique molecular identifiers. TCRdb processed the PCR reads anew with MiXCR; each CDR3 protein has one entry. The repertoire holds 150,000 to 250,000 distinct CDR3 sequences, with 6.3% as singletons. Here the sequenced sample was PBMCs, taken before TCRalphabeta/CD19-depleted stem cell transplant. These receptors all come from a girl less than two years old with combined immunodeficiency, due to receive a stem cell transplant.

This clonotype was recorded many times. The genes are TRBV6-5 and TRBJ2-6; the D gene could be TRBD1 or TRBD2 (5 bases each). Germline values: CDR1 MNHEY, CDR2 SVGAGI. The CDR3 sequence is 18 residues long. V gave up 5 bases and J gave up 0 bases, with 17 bases separating them. The CDR3 is CASSMTGTVNSGANVLTF. In DNA, the CDR3 is TGTGCCAGCAGTATGACCGGGACGGTCAACTCTGGGGCCAACGTCCTGACTTTC.

The chain recombines TRBV4-3 with TRBJ1-2, with unresolved D. The CDR3 spans 13 residues. Looked up from germline, CDR1 is LGHNA and CDR2 is YSLEER. V dropped 0 bases and J dropped 4 bases, with 6 bases sitting between them. Here the CDR3 DNA reads TGCGCCAGCAGCCAAGACAGACTCTATGGCTACACCTTC. It translates to CASSQDRLYGYTF.

This clonotype was seen more than once but under ten times. The DNA of the CDR3 is TGTGCCAGCAGCTTAGGGCCTCACTATGGCTACACCTTC. Its protein product is CASSLGPHYGYTF. V is TRBV7-2 and J is TRBJ1-2; D remains unclear. Germline V gene sequence: CDR1 SGHTA, CDR2 FQGNSA. The CDR3 has 13 residues. V gave up 1 base and J gave up 3 bases, with 6 bases separating them.

This clonotype was detected many times. The chain carries TRBV12-3 or TRBV12-4 and TRBJ2-3; no definite D call. V lost 1 base to trimming and J lost 5 bases, with 10 bases between them. CDR3 length: 14 residues. In DNA form, the CDR3 reads TGTGCCAGCAGTTTAGATATGTGGAGAGATACGCAGTATTTT. This sequence encodes CASSLDMWRDTQYF.

This clonotype was observed many times. The chain uses TRBV15 and TRBJ2-3, with D perhaps matching TRBD2 (6 bases). This CDR3 contains 19 residues. The germline V and J ends were trimmed by 3 bases and 1 base, with 23 bases remaining between them. CDR1 is LNHNV, CDR2 YYDKDF, per germline (reference sequence). CDR3 protein: CATSRQKGGSPSRTDTQYF. The CDR3 DNA reads TGTGCCACCAGCAGGCAAAAGGGAGGCTCACCCTCTCGCACAGATACGCAGTATTTT.

This clonotype was observed at least ten times. The chain couples TRBV20-1 to TRBJ2-1, with 14 bases matching TRBD2. Germline V CDR1 and CDR2: DFQATT, SNEGSKA (reference sequence). The CDR3 sequence is 16 residues long. V shed 3 bases and J 6 bases; nucleotides not matched to a gene: 7. As DNA, the CDR3 is TGCAGTGCTAGCGGACTAGCGGGGGGCCCCGCCAATGAGCAGTTCTTC. Amino acid sequence: CSASGLAGGPANEQFF.

This clonotype was detected ten times or more. The chain couples TRBV10-3 to TRBJ2-7, with 11 bases fitting TRBD1. The CDR3 is 13 residues long. Trimming removed 9 bases from V and 3 bases from J; junction bases left unmatched: 4. Per the germline V gene, CDR1 is ENHRY and CDR2 is SYGVKD. The CDR3 reads CAIEDRGLYEQYF. CDR3 nucleotide sequence: TGTGCCATTGAGGACAGGGGGCTCTACGAGCAGTACTTC.

This clonotype came up many times. Here the CDR3 DNA reads TGTGCCAGCAGTCTCCTCATAACAGGGAGCACAGATACGCAGTATTTT. Translation: CASSLLITGSTDTQYF. This rearrangement joins TRBV12-3 or TRBV12-4 to TRBJ2-3; D is possibly TRBD1 (6 bases). The CDR3 is 16 amino acids. The V end lost 5 bases, the J end lost 0 bases, and 15 bases lay between the germline ends.

This clonotype was counted at least ten times. The V gene is TRBV27, the J gene TRBJ2-2; D gene ambiguous. The CDR3 is 14 residues long. In germline, CDR1 is MNHEY, CDR2 SMNVEV (reference sequence). V shed 2 bases and J shed 3 bases, with 7 bases lying between them. The CDR3 nucleotides are TGTGCCAGCAGTTTAATACGGTACACCGGGGAGCTGTTTTTT. This translates into CASSLIRYTGELFF.